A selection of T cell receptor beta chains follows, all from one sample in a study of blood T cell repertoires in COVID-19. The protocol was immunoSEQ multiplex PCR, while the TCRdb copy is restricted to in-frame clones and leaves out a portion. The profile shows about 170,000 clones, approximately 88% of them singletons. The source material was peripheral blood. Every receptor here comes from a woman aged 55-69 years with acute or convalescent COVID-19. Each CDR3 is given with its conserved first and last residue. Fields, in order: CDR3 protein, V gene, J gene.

cdr3_aa: CATRVEVQPQHF
v_call: TRBV28
j_call: TRBJ1-5

cdr3_aa: CASSYRGETDTQYF
v_call: TRBV6-5
j_call: TRBJ2-3

cdr3_aa: CSASWGVADPKGEQYF
v_call: TRBV20-1
j_call: TRBJ2-7

cdr3_aa: CASGPSGGADTQYF
v_call: TRBV12-5
j_call: TRBJ2-3

cdr3_aa: CASSYRGQGNTIYF
v_call: TRBV7-9
j_call: TRBJ1-3

cdr3_aa: CASSGRTGATGELFF
v_call: TRBV2
j_call: TRBJ2-2

cdr3_aa: CASSLGQLEKLFF
v_call: TRBV5-5
j_call: TRBJ1-4

cdr3_aa: CASSVTGIGNTEAFF
v_call: TRBV9
j_call: TRBJ1-1

cdr3_aa: CASSHAQGTYGYTF
v_call: TRBV4-1
j_call: TRBJ1-2

cdr3_aa: CASSQLRTGGFHGYTF
v_call: TRBV3-1/TRBV3-2
j_call: TRBJ1-2

cdr3_aa: CASTNSTYEQYF
v_call: TRBV28
j_call: TRBJ2-7

cdr3_aa: CASYSYEQYF
v_call: TRBV2
j_call: TRBJ2-7

cdr3_aa: CATSDPTPLNTGELFF
v_call: TRBV24-1
j_call: TRBJ2-2

cdr3_aa: CASSYTGYRLAEEQYF
v_call: TRBV6-5
j_call: TRBJ2-7

cdr3_aa: CASTLGRGLAFVADTQYF
v_call: TRBV5-1
j_call: TRBJ2-3

cdr3_aa: CASSPTAGDYNEQFF
v_call: TRBV5-4
j_call: TRBJ2-1

cdr3_aa: CASSRVQGRSFYEQYF
v_call: TRBV6-6
j_call: TRBJ2-7

cdr3_aa: CSVPGTGILRSYNEQFF
v_call: TRBV29-1
j_call: TRBJ2-1

cdr3_aa: CASSFPGFSEKLFF
v_call: TRBV6-5
j_call: TRBJ1-4

cdr3_aa: CASDSGGAGYNEQFF
v_call: TRBV27
j_call: TRBJ2-1

cdr3_aa: CASSQEGSNTDTQYF
v_call: TRBV3-1/TRBV3-2
j_call: TRBJ2-3

cdr3_aa: CASLNPAGMSAFF
v_call: TRBV6-6
j_call: TRBJ1-1

cdr3_aa: CASSTTASSSYEQYF
v_call: TRBV6-5
j_call: TRBJ2-7

cdr3_aa: CASSKGLASYEQYF
v_call: TRBV5-4
j_call: TRBJ2-7

cdr3_aa: CASSPRTGHNEKLFF
v_call: TRBV18
j_call: TRBJ1-4